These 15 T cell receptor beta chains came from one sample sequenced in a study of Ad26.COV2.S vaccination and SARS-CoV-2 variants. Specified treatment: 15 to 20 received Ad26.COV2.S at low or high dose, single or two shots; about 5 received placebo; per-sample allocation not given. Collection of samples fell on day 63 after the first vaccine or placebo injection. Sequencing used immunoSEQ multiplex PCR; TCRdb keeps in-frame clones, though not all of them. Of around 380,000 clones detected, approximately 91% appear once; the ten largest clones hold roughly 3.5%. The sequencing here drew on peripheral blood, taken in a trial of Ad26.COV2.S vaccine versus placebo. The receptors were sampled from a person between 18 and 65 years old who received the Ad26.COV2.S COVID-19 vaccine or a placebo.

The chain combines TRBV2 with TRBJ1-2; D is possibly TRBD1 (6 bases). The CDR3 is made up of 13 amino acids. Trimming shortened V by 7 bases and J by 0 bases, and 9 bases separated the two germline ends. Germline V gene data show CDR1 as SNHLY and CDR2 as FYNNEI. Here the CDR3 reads CASIRTANYGYTF. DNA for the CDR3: TGTGCCAGCATTAGGACAGCTAACTATGGCTACACCTTC.

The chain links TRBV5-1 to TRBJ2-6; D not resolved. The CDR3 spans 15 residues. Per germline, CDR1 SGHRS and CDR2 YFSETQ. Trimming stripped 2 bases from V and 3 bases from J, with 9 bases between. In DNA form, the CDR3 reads TGCGCCAGCAGCTTTAACTCTCTTGGGGCCAACGTCCTGACTTTC. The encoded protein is CASSFNSLGANVLTF. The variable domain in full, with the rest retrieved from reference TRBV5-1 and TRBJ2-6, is KAGVTQTPRYLIKTRGQQVTLSCSPISGHRSVSWYQQTPGQGLQFLFEYFSETQRNKGNFPGRFSGRQFSNSRSEMNVSTLELGDSALYLCASSFNSLGANVLTFGAGSRLTVL.

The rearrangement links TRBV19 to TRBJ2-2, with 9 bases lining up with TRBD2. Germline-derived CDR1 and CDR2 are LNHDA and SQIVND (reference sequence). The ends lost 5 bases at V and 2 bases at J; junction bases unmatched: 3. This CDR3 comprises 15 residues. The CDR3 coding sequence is TGTGCCAGTAGTTTGACTAGCGGAAACACCGGGGAGCTGTTTTTT. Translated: CASSLTSGNTGELFF.

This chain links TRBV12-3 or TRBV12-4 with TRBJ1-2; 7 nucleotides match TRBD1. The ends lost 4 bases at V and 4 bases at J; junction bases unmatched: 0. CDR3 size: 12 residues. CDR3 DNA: TGTGCCAGCAGTTGGGACAGCTATGGCTACACCTTC. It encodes CASSWDSYGYTF.

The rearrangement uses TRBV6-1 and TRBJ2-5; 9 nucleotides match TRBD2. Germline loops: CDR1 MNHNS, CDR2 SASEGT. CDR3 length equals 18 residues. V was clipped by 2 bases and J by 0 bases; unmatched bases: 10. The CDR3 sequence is CASSERDSAGGHQETQYF. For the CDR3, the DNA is TGTGCCAGCAGTGAACGCGATAGTGCGGGGGGGCACCAAGAGACCCAGTACTTC.

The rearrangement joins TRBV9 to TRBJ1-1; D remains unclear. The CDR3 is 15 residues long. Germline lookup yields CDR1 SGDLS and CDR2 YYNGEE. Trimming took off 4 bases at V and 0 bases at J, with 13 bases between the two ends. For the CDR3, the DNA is TGTGCCAGCAGCTCATCCCTGGGCCTGAACACTGAAGCTTTCTTT. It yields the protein CASSSSLGLNTEAFF. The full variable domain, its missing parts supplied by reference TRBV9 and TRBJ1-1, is DSGVTQTPKHLITATGQRVTLRCSPRSGDLSVYWYQQSLDQGLQFLIQYYNGEERAKGNILERFSAQQFPDLHSELNLSSLELGDSALYFCASSSSLGLNTEAFFGQGTRLTVV.

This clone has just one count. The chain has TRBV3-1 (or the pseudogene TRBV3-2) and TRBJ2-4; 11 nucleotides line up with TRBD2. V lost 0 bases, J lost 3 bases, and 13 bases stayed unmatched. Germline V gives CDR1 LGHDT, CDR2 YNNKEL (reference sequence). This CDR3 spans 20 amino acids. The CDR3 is CASSQDVFSSGGAGKNIQYF. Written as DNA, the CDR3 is TGTGCCAGCAGCCAAGATGTTTTTAGTAGCGGGGGGGCTGGCAAAAACATTCAGTACTTC.

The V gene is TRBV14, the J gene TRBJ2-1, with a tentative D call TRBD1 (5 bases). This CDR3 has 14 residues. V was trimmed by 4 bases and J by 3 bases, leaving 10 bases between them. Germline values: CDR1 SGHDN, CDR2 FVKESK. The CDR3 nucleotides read TGTGCCAGCAGCCCGGTGCAGGGCTACAATGAGCAGTTCTTC. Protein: CASSPVQGYNEQFF. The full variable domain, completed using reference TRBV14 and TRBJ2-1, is EAGVTQFPSHSVIEKGQTVTLRCDPISGHDNLYWYRRVMGKEIKFLLHFVKESKQDESGMPNNRFLAERTGGTYSTLKVQPAELEDSGVYFCASSPVQGYNEQFFGPGTRLTVL.

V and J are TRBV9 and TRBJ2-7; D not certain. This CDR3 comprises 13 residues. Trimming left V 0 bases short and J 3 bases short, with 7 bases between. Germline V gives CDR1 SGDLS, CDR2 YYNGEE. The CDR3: CASSVGADYEQYF. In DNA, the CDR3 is TGTGCCAGCAGCGTAGGTGCTGACTACGAGCAGTACTTC.

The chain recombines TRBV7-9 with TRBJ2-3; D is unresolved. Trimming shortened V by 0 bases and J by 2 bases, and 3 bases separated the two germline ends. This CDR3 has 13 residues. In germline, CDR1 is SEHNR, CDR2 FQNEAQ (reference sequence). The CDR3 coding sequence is TGTGCCAGCAGCTTAGCGATCACAGATACGCAGTATTTT. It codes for CASSLAITDTQYF.

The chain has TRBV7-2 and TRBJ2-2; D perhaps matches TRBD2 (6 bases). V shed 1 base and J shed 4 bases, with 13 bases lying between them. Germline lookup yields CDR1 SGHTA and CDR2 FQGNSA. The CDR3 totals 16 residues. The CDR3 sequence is CASSLGGGARTGELFF. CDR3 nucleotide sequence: TGTGCCAGCAGCTTAGGAGGCGGGGCGCGCACCGGGGAGCTGTTTTTT. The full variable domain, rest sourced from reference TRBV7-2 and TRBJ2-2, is GAGVSQSPSNKVTEKGKDVELRCDPISGHTALYWYRQSLGQGLEFLIYFQGNSAPDKSGLPSDRFSAERTGGSVSTLTIQRTQQEDSAVYLCASSLGGGARTGELFFGEGSRLTVL.

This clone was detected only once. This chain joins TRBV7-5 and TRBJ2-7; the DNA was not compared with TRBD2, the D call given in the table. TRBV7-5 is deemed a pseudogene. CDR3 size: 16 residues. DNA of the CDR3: TGTGCCAGAAGAAATGAAGAAACTGTTCGAACCCACGAGCAGTACTTC. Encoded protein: CARRNEETVRTHEQYF.

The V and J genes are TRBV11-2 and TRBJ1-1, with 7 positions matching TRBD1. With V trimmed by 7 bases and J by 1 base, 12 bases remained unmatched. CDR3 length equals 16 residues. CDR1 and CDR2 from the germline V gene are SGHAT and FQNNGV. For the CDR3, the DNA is TGTGCCAGCACCCGGGACAGTACCTTTAGGAACACTGAAGCTTTCTTT. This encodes CASTRDSTFRNTEAFF.

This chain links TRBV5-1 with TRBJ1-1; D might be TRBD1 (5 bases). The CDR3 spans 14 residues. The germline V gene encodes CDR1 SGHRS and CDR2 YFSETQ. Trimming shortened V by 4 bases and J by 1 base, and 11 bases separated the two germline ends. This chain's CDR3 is CASSPGTENTEAFF. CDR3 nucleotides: TGCGCCAGCAGCCCCGGGACCGAGAACACTGAAGCTTTCTTT.

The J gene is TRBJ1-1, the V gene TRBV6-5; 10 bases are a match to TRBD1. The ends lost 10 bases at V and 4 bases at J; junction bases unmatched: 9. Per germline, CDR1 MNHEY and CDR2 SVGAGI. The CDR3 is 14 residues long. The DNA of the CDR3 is TGTGCCATCCGACAGGGGGCATTTGGCACTGAAGCTTTCTTT. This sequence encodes CAIRQGAFGTEAFF.